These 21 T cell receptor beta chains originate from one sample sequenced in a study of T-cell reconstitution after alpha-beta-depleted transplantation in children. Preparation of the TCRbeta library was carried out with unique molecular identifiers. TCRdb re-called the PCR reads through MiXCR, storing one row per CDR3 protein. The sample consists of about 980,000 distinct CDR3 sequences, about 26% of them appearing once. This specimen consisted of PBMCs, mostly from graft donor cells, obtained 360 days after TCRalphabeta/CD19-depleted stem cell transplant. The receptor source for this set is a boy under two years old who had a stem cell transplant for SCID, so the T cells may come from the graft donor.

The CDR3: CASSINLVGGIHQPQHF. The CDR3 DNA is TGTGCCAGTAGTATAAATCTGGTTGGAGGCATCCACCAGCCCCAGCATTTT. The rearrangement uses TRBV19 and TRBJ1-5; D not resolved. The germline V gene has CDR1 LNHDA and CDR2 SQIVND (reference sequence). Trimming removed 2 bases at V and 7 bases at J, with 21 bases between. CDR3 size: 17 residues. Drawing the rest from reference TRBV19 and TRBJ1-5, the complete variable domain is DGGITQSPKYLFRKEGQNVTLSCEQNLNHDAMYWYRQDPGQGLRLIYYSQIVNDFQKGDIAEGYSVSREKKESFPLTVTSAQKNPTAFYLCASSINLVGGIHQPQHFGDGTRLSIL.

The chain has TRBV6-1 and TRBJ2-7; maybe TRBD2 (5 bases). V was shortened by 7 bases and J by 4 bases, with 17 bases between the two germline ends. This CDR3 has 14 amino acids. The germline gives CDR1 MNHNS, CDR2 SASEGT. As DNA, the CDR3 is TGTGCCAGCACCCCGCGTGGACGGGGATACGAGCAGTACTTC. It specifies CASTPRGRGYEQYF.

This clonotype was picked up many times. This chain joins TRBV10-3 and TRBJ2-1; the match to TRBD2 covers 10 bases. V lost 0 bases and J lost 9; bases outside the gene matches: 5. Per the germline V gene, CDR1 is ENHRY and CDR2 is SYGVKD. The CDR3 is made up of 15 amino acids. The CDR3 DNA is TGTGCCATCAGTGAGTCAGCGGGGGGGCCTGGTGAGCAGTTCTTC. It translates to CAISESAGGPGEQFF.

This clonotype occurred many times. The CDR3 bases are TGCGCCAGCAGCTTGGTGGTGAACACTGAAGCTTTCTTT. This translates into CASSLVVNTEAFF. The chain employs TRBV5-1 and TRBJ1-1, with no clear D. Germline V CDR1 and CDR2: SGHRS, YFSETQ. Trimming took off 0 bases at V and 0 bases at J, with 3 bases between the two ends. This CDR3 contains 13 residues.

This clonotype was seen more than once but under ten times. The V call is TRBV2, the J call TRBJ2-3; TRBD2 aligns across 8 bases. The CDR3 consists of 15 residues. V was pared by 7 bases and J by 2 bases, with 8 bases of the junction left unmatched. CDR1 and CDR2 from the germline V gene are SNHLY and FYNNEI. This CDR3 reads CASKLAGGPTDTQYF. In DNA, the CDR3 is TGTGCCAGCAAGTTGGCGGGGGGTCCCACAGATACGCAGTATTTT.

This rearrangement joins TRBV30 to TRBJ2-7; 9 nucleotides line up with TRBD2. The CDR3 loop spans 14 amino acids. Germline V lookup: CDR1 GTSNPN, CDR2 SVGIG (reference sequence). V gave up 4 bases and J gave up 5 bases; unmatched junction bases: 9. CDR3 loop: CAWTAGGPHHEQYF. DNA of the CDR3: TGTGCCTGGACCGCGGGGGGGCCTCACCACGAGCAGTACTTC.

The V call is TRBV6-5, the J call TRBJ2-3; possibly TRBD1 or TRBD2 for D (5 bases each). The CDR3 is made up of 17 amino acids. In germline, CDR1 is MNHEY, CDR2 SVGAGI. The V gene lost 3 bases and the J gene lost 2 bases, with 18 bases spanning the gap. CDR3 sequence (DNA): TGTGCCAGCAGTTATAGTTTGGGGACCAAATACACAGATACGCAGTATTTT. It yields the protein CASSYSLGTKYTDTQYF.

In its sample, this clonotype was seen once. The rearrangement links TRBV28 to TRBJ1-1; no clear D gene. From germline, CDR1 is MDHEN and CDR2 SYDVKM. Trimming took 8 bases from V and 9 from J, leaving 10 bases between them. The CDR3 consists of 10 residues. CDR3 in amino acids: CASGRQKAFF. The CDR3 DNA reads as TGTGCCAGCGGCCGACAAAAAGCTTTCTTT.

The chain carries TRBV9 and TRBJ2-3; D is perhaps TRBD2 (5 bases). The CDR3 contains 15 residues. Deletions cut 4 bases from V and 4 bases from J, with 16 bases between. Germline V gene lookup returns CDR1 SGDLS and CDR2 YYNGEE. This chain's CDR3 is CASSTEGVAADTQYF. In DNA form, the CDR3 reads TGTGCCAGCAGCACCGAGGGAGTCGCTGCAGATACGCAGTATTTT.

This clonotype was recorded once. The J gene is TRBJ2-5, the V gene TRBV5-1; D ambiguous. CDR1 is SGHRS and CDR2 is YFSETQ in the germline V gene. This CDR3 has 13 amino acids. V gave up 1 base and J gave up 3 bases, with 7 bases separating them. CDR3 DNA sequence: TGCGCCAGCAGCTTGTTCCCAGAAGAGACCCAGTACTTC. Residues: CASSLFPEETQYF. The whole variable domain, remainder taken from reference TRBV5-1 and TRBJ2-5, is KAGVTQTPRYLIKTRGQQVTLSCSPISGHRSVSWYQQTPGQGLQFLFEYFSETQRNKGNFPGRFSGRQFSNSRSEMNVSTLELGDSALYLCASSLFPEETQYFGPGTRLLVL.

The chain carries TRBV19 and TRBJ2-2; tentative D call: TRBD1 (6 bases). V was cut by 1 base and J by 7 bases, with 10 bases left in between. From germline, CDR1 is LNHDA and CDR2 SQIVND (reference sequence). The CDR3 contains 14 residues. CDR3 sequence: CASSIAIQGGELFF. The CDR3 bases are TGTGCCAGTAGTATAGCGATACAGGGCGGGGAGCTGTTTTTT.

This clonotype was picked up many times. The CDR3: CASSYWTGGNTEAFF. For the CDR3, the DNA is TGCGCCAGCAGCTACTGGACAGGGGGGAACACTGAAGCTTTCTTT. The chain uses TRBV5-1 and TRBJ1-1; 10 bases match TRBD1. The CDR3 is made up of 15 amino acids. The trim removed 3 bases at V and 1 base at J, leaving 3 bases unmatched. Germline values: CDR1 SGHRS, CDR2 YFSETQ.

This clonotype occurred a few times. The rearrangement links TRBV4-3 to TRBJ2-1, with D tentatively TRBD2 (5 bases). The CDR3 sequence is 15 residues long. V was cut by 0 bases and J by 5 bases, with 11 bases left in between. Germline lookup yields CDR1 LGHNA and CDR2 YSLEER. DNA for the CDR3: TGCGCCAGCAGCCAAGATTCCTTGAGGGACAATGAGCAGTTCTTC. It encodes CASSQDSLRDNEQFF.

The V call is TRBV20-1, the J call TRBJ2-2; perhaps TRBD2 as D (8 bases). The CDR3 is 16 residues long. Germline values: CDR1 DFQATT, CDR2 SNEGSKA (reference sequence). The V end lost 6 bases, the J end lost 0 bases, and 17 bases lay between the germline ends. CDR3 residues: CSARGAGGPNTGELFF. The CDR3 coding sequence is TGCAGTGCCAGGGGGGCGGGGGGACCGAACACCGGGGAGCTGTTTTTT.

This clonotype was counted only a few times. The rearrangement uses TRBV4-2 and TRBJ1-1; no definite D call. Trimming pared 1 base from V and 4 bases from J, leaving 4 bases between. There are 12 residues in the CDR3. Germline V gives CDR1 LGHNA, CDR2 YNFKEQ. The CDR3 nucleotides are TGTGCCAGCAGCCAAGTCTCCACTGAAGCTTTCTTT. Translated, it gives CASSQVSTEAFF.

This clonotype was counted only a few times. Here the CDR3 DNA reads TGCGCCAGCAGCCTGGGGGTAATCGAAGCGAATACGCAGTATTTT. It is translated as CASSLGVIEANTQYF. This chain links TRBV5-1 with TRBJ2-3, with D possibly called TRBD1 or TRBD2 (5 bases each). This CDR3 spans 15 amino acids. Per the germline V gene, CDR1 is SGHRS and CDR2 is YFSETQ. With 4 bases removed from V and 7 bases from J, the gap between germline ends came to 19 bases. Together with reference TRBV5-1 and TRBJ2-3, the CDR3 gives the full variable domain: KAGVTQTPRYLIKTRGQQVTLSCSPISGHRSVSWYQQTPGQGLQFLFEYFSETQRNKGNFPGRFSGRQFSNSRSEMNVSTLELGDSALYLCASSLGVIEANTQYFGPGTRLTVL.

This clonotype showed up many times. The genes are TRBV9 and TRBJ2-3, with 7 bases aligning to TRBD2. Germline CDR1 reads SGDLS; CDR2 reads YYNGEE. V trimming: 3 bases; J trimming: 6 bases; junction bases outside the gene matches: 7. The CDR3 has 14 amino acids. The CDR3 sequence: CASSADGGFDTQYF. CDR3 nucleotide sequence: TGTGCCAGCAGCGCGGACGGGGGGTTCGATACGCAGTATTTT. Filled out from reference TRBV9 and TRBJ2-3, the complete variable domain reads DSGVTQTPKHLITATGQRVTLRCSPRSGDLSVYWYQQSLDQGLQFLIQYYNGEERAKGNILERFSAQQFPDLHSELNLSSLELGDSALYFCASSADGGFDTQYFGPGTRLTVL.

The chain uses TRBV5-5 and TRBJ2-3, with TRBD1 matching 8 bases. From germline, CDR1 is SGHKS and CDR2 YYEKEE (reference sequence). V was clipped by 4 bases and J by 8 bases; unmatched bases: 6. The CDR3 runs 13 residues. CDR3 in amino acids: CASSVVQGGTQYF. In nucleotides, the CDR3 is TGTGCCAGCAGCGTGGTACAGGGGGGTACGCAGTATTTT.

The rearrangement links TRBV12-3 or TRBV12-4 to TRBJ1-1, with 9 bases fitting TRBD1. The CDR3 is 12 residues long. V lost 3 bases, J lost 11 bases, and 4 bases stayed unmatched. CDR3 residues: CASSLGQGVAFF. In DNA, the CDR3 is TGTGCCAGCAGTTTGGGACAGGGTGTGGCTTTCTTT.

The chain's CDR3 is CASSLTNTNEQFF. As DNA, the CDR3 is TGTGCCAGCAGTTTAACAAATACCAATGAGCAGTTCTTC. The chain recombines TRBV28 with TRBJ2-1; no clear D. The CDR3 has 13 residues. Looked up from germline, CDR1 is MDHEN and CDR2 is SYDVKM. The V end was cut by 2 bases, the J end by 6 bases, with 8 bases between.

The V and J genes are TRBV12-3 or TRBV12-4 and TRBJ2-3, with no clear D. The CDR3 runs to 12 residues. Trimming shortened V by 3 bases and J by 6 bases, and 7 bases separated the two germline ends. The chain's CDR3 is CASSFKVDTQYF. The CDR3 DNA reads TGTGCCAGCAGTTTCAAGGTGGATACGCAGTATTTT.